Listed here are 23 T cell receptor beta chains from one sample, sequenced in a study of regulatory T cells in long-lasting Graves disease. Relying on iRepertoire HTBI primers and Arm-PCR of CDR3 regions, the team built TCR beta libraries. A single record per CDR3 protein comes from TCRdb applying MiXCR to the multiplex PCR reads. The sample consists of roughly 360,000 distinct CDR3 sequences, approximately 25% of them appearing once. Sample time point: persistent/refractory GD, antithyroid drugs over 5 years with positive TRAb. After RNA was extracted from PBMCs, the TCR library was made from it. The specimen was peripheral blood mononuclear cells (PBMCs), collected when the disease was refractory, from a patient treated with antithyroid drugs. These receptors were obtained from a woman between 35 and 50 years old with Graves disease.

V and J are TRBV5-1 and TRBJ2-3; no definite D call. The V gene lost 6 bases and the J gene lost 0 bases, with 11 bases spanning the gap. CDR3 length: 14 residues. The germline CDR1 and CDR2 sequences are SGHRS and YFSETQ. The chain's CDR3 is CASKDQTSTDTQYF. The CDR3 DNA sequence: TGCGCCAGCAAGGACCAAACTAGCACAGATACGCAGTATTTT. Variable domain in full (rest from reference TRBV5-1 and TRBJ2-3): KAGVTQTPRYLIKTRGQQVTLSCSPISGHRSVSWYQQTPGQGLQFLFEYFSETQRNKGNFPGRFSGRQFSNSRSEMNVSTLELGDSALYLCASKDQTSTDTQYFGPGTRLTVL.

This clonotype has only a few counts. This sequence joins TRBV27 and TRBJ2-2, with D tentatively TRBD1 (6 bases). V was shortened by 10 bases and J by 3 bases, with 15 bases between the two germline ends. Per the germline V gene, CDR1 is MNHEY and CDR2 is SMNVEV (reference sequence). This CDR3 is built from 14 residues. For the CDR3, the DNA is TGTGCCACCCGCAGGGGAGCGTACACCGGGGAGCTGTTTTTT. It translates to CATRRGAYTGELFF.

V gene TRBV5-5 combines with J gene TRBJ2-7, with 8 bases aligning to TRBD1. The V and J ends lost 4 bases and 2 bases, in that order; junction bases with no gene match: 8. Germline CDR1 SGHKS, CDR2 YYEKEE (reference sequence). The CDR3 runs 15 residues. DNA for the CDR3: TGTGCCAGCAGCGGCCGGGACAGGCCTACCTACGAGCAGTACTTC. It is translated as CASSGRDRPTYEQYF.

The chain links TRBV20-1 to TRBJ2-2; D remains ambiguous. Per the germline V gene, CDR1 is DFQATT and CDR2 is SNEGSKA (reference sequence). The CDR3 extends over 15 amino acids. V lost 5 bases and J lost 1, with 14 bases in between. The CDR3 DNA follows: TGCAGTGCTTCGGAGCCTAGAAAGAACACCGGGGAGCTGTTTTTT. Its translation is CSASEPRKNTGELFF.

This clonotype appeared many times. The chain recombines TRBV28 with TRBJ2-5; D not certain. CDR3 length equals 14 residues. With 3 bases removed from V and 5 bases from J, the gap between germline ends came to 13 bases. Germline values: CDR1 MDHEN, CDR2 SYDVKM. This chain's CDR3 is CASSLIRVGETQYF. CDR3 nucleotides: TGTGCCAGCAGTTTGATAAGGGTCGGGGAGACCCAGTACTTC. Variable domain in full (rest from reference TRBV28 and TRBJ2-5): DVKVTQSSRYLVKRTGEKVFLECVQDMDHENMFWYRQDPGLGLRLIYFSYDVKMKEKGDIPEGYSVSREKKERFSLILESASTNQTSMYLCASSLIRVGETQYFGPGTRLLVL.

V usage is TRBV27 and J usage is TRBJ1-1, with D perhaps TRBD1 (5 bases). Looked up from germline, CDR1 is MNHEY and CDR2 is SMNVEV (reference sequence). V was clipped by 6 bases and J by 4 bases, with 15 bases between them. The CDR3 is 14 residues long. This CDR3 is CASRSRVEFTEAFF. The CDR3 DNA reads as TGTGCCAGCAGATCCAGGGTTGAGTTCACTGAAGCTTTCTTT.

With respect to this clonotype: Being one base from a much bigger clone, this may be a read error. The rearrangement uses TRBV28 and TRBJ2-7; unclear D gene. The V end was cut by 5 bases, the J end by 8 bases, with 19 bases between. The CDR3 loop spans 14 amino acids. Germline V gene sequence: CDR1 MDHEN, CDR2 SYDVKM. CDR3 residues: CASSEVGKDIKQYF. DNA for the CDR3: TGTGCCAGCAGTGAAGTGGGAAAAGACATAAAGCAGTACTTC.

The chain recombines TRBV3-1 with TRBJ2-7; 7 bases fit TRBD2. Germline assignment: CDR1 LGHDT and CDR2 YNNKEL (reference sequence). The CDR3 runs 15 residues. Trimming cost V 4 bases and J 0 bases; bases outside gene matches: 6. CDR3 region: CASSLLAASSYEQYF. The CDR3 DNA follows: TGTGCCAGCAGCCTCCTAGCGGCCAGCTCCTACGAGCAGTACTTC.

This clonotype was counted ten times or more. The gene calls are TRBV6-1 and TRBJ2-7, with 8 bases matching TRBD1. The CDR3 is 14 residues long. After removal of 5 bases from V and 1 base from J, the junction contained 4 bases not matched to a gene. Germline V CDR1 and CDR2: MNHNS, SASEGT. CDR3 residues: CASSHTGGSYEQYF. CDR3 nucleotide sequence: TGTGCCAGCAGTCATACAGGGGGGTCCTACGAGCAGTACTTC.

Comments on this clonotype: Possible read error: a much larger clone is one base away. The rearrangement links TRBV6-2 or TRBV6-3 to TRBJ1-1, with D possibly TRBD1 on 6 matching bases. CDR1 is MNHEY and CDR2 is SVGEGT in the germline V gene. This CDR3 spans 16 amino acids. With 11 bases removed from V and 1 base from J, the gap between germline ends came to 23 bases. The CDR3 sequence is CAGTNGGVGGNTEAFF. Written as DNA, the CDR3 is TGTGCCGGCACCAACGGAGGGGTAGGGGGGAACACTGAAGCTTTCTTT.

The V and J genes are TRBV7-3 and TRBJ2-2; 7 bases align to TRBD1. The CDR3 is 13 residues long. Germline trimming cut 8 bases from V and 2 bases from J; bases unmatched to any gene: 2. Germline V CDR1 and CDR2: SGHTA, FQGTGA. The CDR3 spells CASGQENTGELFF. CDR3 nucleotides: TGTGCCAGCGGACAGGAAAACACCGGGGAGCTGTTTTTT.

This clonotype came up many times. This chain joins TRBV6-1 and TRBJ2-5, with D tentatively TRBD2 (5 bases). Trimming took off 5 bases at V and 3 bases at J, with 19 bases between the two ends. The CDR3 sequence is 16 residues long. Germline values: CDR1 MNHNS, CDR2 SASEGT. As DNA, the CDR3 is TGTGCCAGCAGTCCAATGGACTTACAGAGTGAAGAGACCCAGTACTTC. Translated, it gives CASSPMDLQSEETQYF.

This clonotype came up many times. The chain employs TRBV12-3 or TRBV12-4 and TRBJ2-7; tentatively, D is TRBD2 (6 bases). This CDR3 spans 15 amino acids. The germline V and J ends were trimmed by 7 bases and 4 bases, with 20 bases remaining between them. The CDR3 reads CASTFGGSSQYEQYF. In nucleotides, the CDR3 is TGTGCCAGCACCTTTGGGGGGAGTAGCCAGTACGAGCAGTACTTC.

Note on this clonotype: A much larger clone differs by one base, so this may be a read error. The V call is TRBV6-5, the J call TRBJ2-2; D is perhaps TRBD1 or TRBD2 (6 bases each). With 0 bases removed from V and 4 bases from J, the gap between germline ends came to 12 bases. Germline-derived CDR1 and CDR2 are MNHEY and SVGAGI. The CDR3 totals 16 residues. This CDR3 is CASSYSGGATTGELFF. The CDR3 DNA reads TGTGCCAGCAGTTACTCCGGGGGCGCGACCACCGGGGAGCTGTTTTTT.

This clonotype came up a few times. The rearrangement joins TRBV29-1 to TRBJ1-5, with TRBD1 matching 9 bases. With V trimmed by 7 bases and J by 3 bases, 4 bases remained unmatched. From germline, CDR1 is SQVTM and CDR2 ANQGSEA. This CDR3 is built from 13 residues. The CDR3 nucleotides are TGCAGCGCACAGGGGGCCCCCAATCAGCCCCAGCATTTT. Protein sequence: CSAQGAPNQPQHF.

This clonotype was recorded at least ten times. The genes are TRBV2 and TRBJ1-4, with a tentative D call TRBD1 (5 bases). Germline CDR1 and CDR2: SNHLY and FYNNEI. Trimming took 7 bases from V and 3 from J, leaving 18 bases between them. The CDR3 consists of 16 residues. The CDR3 loop reads CASTPGPLAANEKLFF. CDR3 nucleotide sequence: TGTGCCAGCACCCCGGGGCCCTTGGCGGCTAATGAAAAACTGTTTTTT.

This clonotype was detected many times. V is TRBV6-9 and J is TRBJ1-4, with 8 bases aligning to TRBD1. J was trimmed by 10 bases and V by 3 bases; bases with no gene match: 10. CDR1 and CDR2 (germline): MNHGY, SVAAGI. There are 15 residues in the CDR3. For the CDR3, the DNA is TGTGCCAGCAGTTACTCCGGACAGGGTGACGGAAAACTGTTTTTT. As protein: CASSYSGQGDGKLFF.

Details on this clonotype: This sequence may be a read error, since a much larger clone differs from it by one base. This chain uses TRBV6-5 with TRBJ2-5; either TRBD1 or TRBD2 may supply D (5 bases each). This CDR3 contains 15 residues. Germline V gives CDR1 MNHEY, CDR2 SVGAGI. CDR3 DNA: TGTGCCAGCAGTTCTACTCCCGGGACCCGAGAGACCCAGCACTTC. Protein product: CASSSTPGTRETQHF.

This clonotype was recorded at least ten times. This sequence joins TRBV11-2 and TRBJ1-6; 10 bases are shared with TRBD1. Unmatched junction bases numbered 4, after V lost 5 bases and J lost 9 bases. Germline V lookup: CDR1 SGHAT, CDR2 FQNNGV. CDR3 length equals 14 residues. The CDR3 reads CASSQGQGGSPLHF. In DNA form, the CDR3 reads TGTGCCAGCAGCCAAGGACAGGGGGGTTCACCCCTCCACTTT.

This clonotype was counted a few times. J is TRBJ2-3 and V is TRBV7-9; D might be TRBD2 (5 bases). The CDR3 spans 17 residues. V lost 1 base and J lost 0, with 14 bases in between. CDR1 and CDR2 from the germline V gene are SEHNR and FQNEAQ (reference sequence). The CDR3 region is CASSLGMASPSTDTQYF. The DNA for the CDR3 is TGTGCCAGCAGCTTAGGGATGGCTAGCCCTAGCACAGATACGCAGTATTTT.

This clonotype occurred a few times. CDR3 amino acids: CASSSQQDWGSTDTQYF. The CDR3 DNA reads TGTGCCAGCAGTTCTCAACAGGACTGGGGCAGCACAGATACGCAGTATTTT. V and J are TRBV28 and TRBJ2-3; D is possibly TRBD1 or TRBD2 (5 bases each). CDR1 and CDR2 from the germline V gene are MDHEN and SYDVKM. The CDR3 is 17 amino acids. V lost 4 bases and J 0 bases, leaving 17 bases between the germline ends.

This clonotype was detected ten times or more. V gene TRBV7-9 combines with J gene TRBJ2-5; 8 bases match TRBD1. Germline V gene data show CDR1 as SEHNR and CDR2 as FQNEAQ (reference sequence). V shed 3 bases and J 5 bases; nucleotides not matched to a gene: 5. This CDR3 region has 14 residues. The CDR3 is CASSFQGAGETQYF. The CDR3 nucleotides are TGTGCCAGCAGCTTCCAGGGGGCTGGGGAGACCCAGTACTTC. Full variable domain (remainder filled in from reference TRBV7-9 and TRBJ2-5): DTGVSQNPRHKITKRGQNVTFRCDPISEHNRLYWYRQTLGQGPEFLTYFQNEAQLEKSRLLSDRFSAERPKGSFSTLEIQRTEQGDSAMYLCASSFQGAGETQYFGPGTRLLVL.

CDR3 protein: CSATTGKGGIAEAFF. CDR3 nucleotides: TGCAGTGCTACCACAGGGAAGGGTGGCATCGCTGAAGCTTTCTTT. The J gene is TRBJ1-1, the V gene TRBV20-1, with D possibly matching TRBD1 (6 bases). Trimming cost V 4 bases and J 6 bases, with 21 bases left between them. Germline-derived CDR1 and CDR2 are DFQATT and SNEGSKA (reference sequence). This CDR3 has 15 amino acids.